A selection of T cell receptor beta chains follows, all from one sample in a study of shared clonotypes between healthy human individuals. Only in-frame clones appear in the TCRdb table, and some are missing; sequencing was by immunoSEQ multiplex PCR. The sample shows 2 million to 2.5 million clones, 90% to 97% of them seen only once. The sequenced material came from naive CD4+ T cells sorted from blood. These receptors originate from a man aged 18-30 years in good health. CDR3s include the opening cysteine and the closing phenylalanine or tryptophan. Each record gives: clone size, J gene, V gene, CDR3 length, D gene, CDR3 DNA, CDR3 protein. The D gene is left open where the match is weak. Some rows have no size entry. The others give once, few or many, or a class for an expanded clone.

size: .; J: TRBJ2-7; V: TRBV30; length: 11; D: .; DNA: TGTGCCTGGAGGCAGGACTACGAGCAGTACTTC; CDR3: CAWRQDYEQYF
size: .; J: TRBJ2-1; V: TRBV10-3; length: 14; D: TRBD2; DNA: TGTGCCATCAGTGAGGGACTAGCGGGAGACGAGCAGTTCTTC; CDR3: CAISEGLAGDEQFF
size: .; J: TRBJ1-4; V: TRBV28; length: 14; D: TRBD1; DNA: TGTGCCAGCAGGGGACAGGGCAGTCCGGAAAAACTGTTTTTT; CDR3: CASRGQGSPEKLFF
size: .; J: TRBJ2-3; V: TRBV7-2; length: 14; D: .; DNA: TGTGCCAGCAGCCCGATCGTCCGTGTAGATACGCAGTATTTT; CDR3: CASSPIVRVDTQYF
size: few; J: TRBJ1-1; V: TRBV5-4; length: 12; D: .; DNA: TGTGCCAGCAGCTTGTTGACCACTGAAGCTTTCTTT; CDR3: CASSLLTTEAFF
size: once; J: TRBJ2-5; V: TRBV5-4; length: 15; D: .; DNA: TGTGCCAGCAGCCGTGCCCCCGGGATTGTGGAGACCCAGTACTTC; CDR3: CASSRAPGIVETQYF
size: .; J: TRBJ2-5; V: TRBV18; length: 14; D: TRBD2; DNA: TGTGCCAGCTCCCCGGGACTAGCGGGGGAGACCCAGTACTTC; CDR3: CASSPGLAGETQYF
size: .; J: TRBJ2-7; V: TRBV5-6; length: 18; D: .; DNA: TGTGCCAGCAGCACCCCAGATCCCCCCGTGTTCTTGCCCTACGAGCAGTACTTC; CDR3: CASSTPDPPVFLPYEQYF
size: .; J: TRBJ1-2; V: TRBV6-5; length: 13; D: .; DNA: TGTGCCAGCAGTTACTCGCGGGCACATGGCTACACCTTC; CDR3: CASSYSRAHGYTF
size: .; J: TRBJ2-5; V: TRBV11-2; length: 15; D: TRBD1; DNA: TGTGCCAGCAGCACGACAGGGGTGGGTAGAGAGACCCAGTACTTC; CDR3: CASSTTGVGRETQYF